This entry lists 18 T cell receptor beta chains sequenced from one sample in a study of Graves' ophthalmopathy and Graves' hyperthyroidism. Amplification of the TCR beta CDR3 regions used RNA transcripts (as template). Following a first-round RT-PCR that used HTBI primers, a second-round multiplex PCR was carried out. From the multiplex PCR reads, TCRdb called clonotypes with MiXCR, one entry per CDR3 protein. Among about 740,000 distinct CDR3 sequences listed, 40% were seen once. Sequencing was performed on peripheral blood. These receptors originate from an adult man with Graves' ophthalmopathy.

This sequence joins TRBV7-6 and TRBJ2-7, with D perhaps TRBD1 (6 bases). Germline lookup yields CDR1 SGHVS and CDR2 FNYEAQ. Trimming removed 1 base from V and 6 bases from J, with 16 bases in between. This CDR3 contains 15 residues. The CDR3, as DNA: TGTGCCAGCAGCTTAGTAAGGGCAGGGGAAAGCGAGCAGTACTTC. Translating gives CASSLVRAGESEQYF.

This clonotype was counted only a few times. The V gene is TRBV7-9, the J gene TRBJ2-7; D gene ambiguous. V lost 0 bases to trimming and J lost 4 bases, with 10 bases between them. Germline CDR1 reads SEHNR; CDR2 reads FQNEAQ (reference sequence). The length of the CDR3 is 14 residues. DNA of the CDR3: TGTGCCAGCAGCTTAGCGGACCCTCTTTACGAGCAGTACTTC. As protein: CASSLADPLYEQYF.

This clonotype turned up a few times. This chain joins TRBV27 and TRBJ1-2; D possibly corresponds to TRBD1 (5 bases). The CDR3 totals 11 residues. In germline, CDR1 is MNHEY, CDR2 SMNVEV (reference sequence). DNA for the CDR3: TGTGCTACGGGGGGGATCTATGGCTACACCTTC. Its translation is CATGGIYGYTF.

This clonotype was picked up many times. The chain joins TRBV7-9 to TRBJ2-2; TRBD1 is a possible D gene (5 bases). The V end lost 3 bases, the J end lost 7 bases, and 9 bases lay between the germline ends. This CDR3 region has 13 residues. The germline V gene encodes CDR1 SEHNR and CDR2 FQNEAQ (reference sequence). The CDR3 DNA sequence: TGTGCCAGCAGCTTGGGGCCCGGCGGGGAGCTGTTTTTT. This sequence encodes CASSLGPGGELFF. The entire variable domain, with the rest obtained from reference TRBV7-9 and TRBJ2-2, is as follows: DTGVSQNPRHKITKRGQNVTFRCDPISEHNRLYWYRQTLGQGPEFLTYFQNEAQLEKSRLLSDRFSAERPKGSFSTLEIQRTEQGDSAMYLCASSLGPGGELFFGEGSRLTVL.

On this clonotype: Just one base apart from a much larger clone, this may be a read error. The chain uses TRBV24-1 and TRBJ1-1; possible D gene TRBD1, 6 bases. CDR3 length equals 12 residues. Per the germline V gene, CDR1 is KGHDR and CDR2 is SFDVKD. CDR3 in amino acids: CATSGGQGEASF. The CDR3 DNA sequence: TGTGCCACCAGTGGGGGGCAGGGTGAAGCTTCCTTT.

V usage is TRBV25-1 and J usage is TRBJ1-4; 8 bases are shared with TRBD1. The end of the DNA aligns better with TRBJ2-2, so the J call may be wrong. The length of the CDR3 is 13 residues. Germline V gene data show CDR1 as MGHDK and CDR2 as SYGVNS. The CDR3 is CASSRRGRRELFF. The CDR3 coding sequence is TGTGCCAGCAGTCGCAGGGGGCGGAGGGAGCTGTTTTTT.

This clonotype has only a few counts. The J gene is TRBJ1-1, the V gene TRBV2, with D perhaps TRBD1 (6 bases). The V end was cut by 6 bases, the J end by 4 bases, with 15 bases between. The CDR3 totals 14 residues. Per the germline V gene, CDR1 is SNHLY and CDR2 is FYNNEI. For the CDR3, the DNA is TGTGCCAGCAGCCCGGACAGCCTCCTCACTGAAGCTTTCTTT. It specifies CASSPDSLLTEAFF.

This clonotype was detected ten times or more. Here the CDR3 DNA reads TGCGCCAGCAAGACAGGGGACGAGCAGTACTTC. It translates to CASKTGDEQYF. The rearrangement links TRBV10-1 to TRBJ2-7; 8 bases are a match to TRBD1. Germline V CDR1 and CDR2: WNHNN, SYGVQD (reference sequence). J gave up 5 bases and V 7 bases, and 1 base lay outside the gene matches. The CDR3 covers 11 residues.

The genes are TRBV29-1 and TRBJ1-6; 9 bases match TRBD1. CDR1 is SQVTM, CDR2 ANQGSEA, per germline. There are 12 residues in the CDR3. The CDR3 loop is CSERTGDSPLHF. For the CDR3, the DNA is TGCAGTGAGCGGACAGGGGATTCACCCCTCCACTTT.

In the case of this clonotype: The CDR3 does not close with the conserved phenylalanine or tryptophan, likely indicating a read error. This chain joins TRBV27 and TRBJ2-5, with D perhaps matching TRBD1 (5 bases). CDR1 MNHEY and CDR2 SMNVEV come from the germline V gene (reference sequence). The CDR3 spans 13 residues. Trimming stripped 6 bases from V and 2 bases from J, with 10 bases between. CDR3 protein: CASRTVTQETQYC. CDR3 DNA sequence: TGTGCCAGCAGGACAGTAACACAAGAGACCCAGTACTGC.

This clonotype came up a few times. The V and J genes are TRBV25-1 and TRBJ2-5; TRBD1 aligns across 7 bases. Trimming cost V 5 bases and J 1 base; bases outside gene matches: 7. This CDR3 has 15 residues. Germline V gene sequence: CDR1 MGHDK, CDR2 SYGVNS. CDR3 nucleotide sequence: TGTGCCAGCAGTACCAGGGACAGACTCCAAGAGACCCAGTACTTC. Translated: CASSTRDRLQETQYF. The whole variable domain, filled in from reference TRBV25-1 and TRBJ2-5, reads EADIYQTPRYLVIGTGKKITLECSQTMGHDKMYWYQQDPGMELHLIHYSYGVNSTEKGDLSSESTVSRIRTEHFPLTLESARPSHTSQYLCASSTRDRLQETQYFGPGTRLLVL.

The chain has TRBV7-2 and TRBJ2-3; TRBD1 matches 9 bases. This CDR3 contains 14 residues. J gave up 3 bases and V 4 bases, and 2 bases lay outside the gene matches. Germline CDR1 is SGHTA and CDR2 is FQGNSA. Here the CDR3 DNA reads TGTGCCAGCAGCTACGGACAGGGGACAGATACGCAGTATTTT. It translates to CASSYGQGTDTQYF.

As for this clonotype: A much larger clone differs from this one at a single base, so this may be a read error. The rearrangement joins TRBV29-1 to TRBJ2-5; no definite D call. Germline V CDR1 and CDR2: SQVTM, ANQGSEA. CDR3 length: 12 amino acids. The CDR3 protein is CSIGRRQETRHF. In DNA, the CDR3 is TGCAGCATTGGACGGCGACAAGAGACCCGGCACTTC.

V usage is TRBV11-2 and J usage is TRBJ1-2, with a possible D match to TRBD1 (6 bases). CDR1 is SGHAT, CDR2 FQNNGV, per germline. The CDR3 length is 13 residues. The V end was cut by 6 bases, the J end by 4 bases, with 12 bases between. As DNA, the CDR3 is TGTGCCAGCAGTGTCACAGGGCCCTATGGCTACACCTTC. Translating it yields CASSVTGPYGYTF.

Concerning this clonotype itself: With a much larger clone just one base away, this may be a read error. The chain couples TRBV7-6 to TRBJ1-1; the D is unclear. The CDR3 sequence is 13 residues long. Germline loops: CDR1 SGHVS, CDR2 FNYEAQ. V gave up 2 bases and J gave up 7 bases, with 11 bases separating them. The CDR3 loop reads CASSLNGVSEAFF. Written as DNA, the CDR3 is TGTGCCAGCAGCTTAAACGGGGTCAGTGAAGCTTTCTTT.

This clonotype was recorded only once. CDR3 sequence: CASSLRPYSDYGYTF. CDR3 nucleotides: TGTGCCAGCAGCTTAAGGCCTTACTCGGACTATGGCTACACCTTC. The chain is built from TRBV7-3 and TRBJ1-2; D gene uncertain. The CDR3 spans 15 residues. V lost 1 base, J lost 3 bases, and 12 bases lay in between. Per germline, CDR1 SGHTA and CDR2 FQGTGA.

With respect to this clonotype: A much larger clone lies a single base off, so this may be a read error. CDR3 sequence: CASSEDGLAGLSYEQYF. The CDR3 DNA reads as TGTGCCAGCAGTGAAGACGGACTAGCGGGGCTATCCTACGAGCAGTACTTC. This rearrangement joins TRBV2 to TRBJ2-7; 12 nucleotides align to TRBD2. Germline V gene lookup returns CDR1 SNHLY and CDR2 FYNNEI. The CDR3 has 17 amino acids. Losses at the gene ends were 1 base for V and 1 base for J; bases not matched to a gene: 5.

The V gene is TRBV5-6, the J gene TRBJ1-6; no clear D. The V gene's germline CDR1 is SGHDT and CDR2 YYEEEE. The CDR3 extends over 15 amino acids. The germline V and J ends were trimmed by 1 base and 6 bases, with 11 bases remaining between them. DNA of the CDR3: TGTGCCAGCAGCTTGCCTTCGACGTTTAATTCACCCCTCCACTTT. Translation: CASSLPSTFNSPLHF.